These 30 T cell receptor beta chains share one sample of origin, sequenced in a study of shared clonotypes between healthy human individuals (TCRdb year 2020). Libraries came from the immunoSEQ multiplex PCR assay. TCRdb provides this immuneACCESS table in a form limited to in-frame rearrangements. Some clones are lacking; in checked studies, under half of them reflect an unresolved V gene, and why the rest are absent is not known. The sample table lists around 2,000,000 clones, 85% to 95% of them with a count of one. The ten largest clones capture about 1.1% of the sample. CD8 naive samples consisted of CD45RO-negative cells that were positively selected for CCR7, yielding a CD45RA+CCR7+ population without TemRA cells. Material: naive CD8+ T cells sorted from blood. The intended sense of this specimen's cell subset or site label: CD45RA+CCR7+. These receptor sequences come from a man between 18 and 29 years old in good health.

The J gene is TRBJ1-5, the V gene TRBV27, with D unresolved. The ends were cut back, 5 bases at V and 0 bases at J, with 8 bases in the middle. CDR3 length: 14 residues. CDR1 and CDR2 (germline): MNHEY, SMNVEV (reference sequence). The CDR3 coding sequence is TGTGCCAGCAGTCCGAGCTATAGCAATCAGCCCCAGCATTTT. Its translation: CASSPSYSNQPQHF.

A word on this clone: Other DNA sequences in this specimen translate into the identical CDR3. The chain recombines TRBV5-6 with TRBJ1-2; D is ambiguous. CDR1 and CDR2 from the germline V gene are SGHDT and YYEEEE. This CDR3 contains 13 residues. Deletions cut 0 bases from V and 4 bases from J, with 7 bases between. The CDR3 DNA reads TGTGCCAGCAGCTTGGGGGGAGGCTATGGCTACACCTTC. Encoded protein: CASSLGGGYGYTF. Full variable domain (rest looked up from reference TRBV5-6 and TRBJ1-2): DAGVTQSPTHLIKTRGQQVTLRCSPKSGHDTVSWYQQALGQGPQFIFQYYEEEERQRGNFPDRFSGHQFPNYSSELNVNALLLGDSALYLCASSLGGGYGYTFGSGTRLTVV.

J is TRBJ2-3 and V is TRBV29-1, with 14 bases fitting TRBD2. Germline trimming cut 6 bases from V and 0 bases from J; bases unmatched to any gene: 8. Germline CDR1 reads SQVTM; CDR2 reads ANQGSEA. The length of the CDR3 is 17 residues. Here the CDR3 reads CSVAGLAGVTSTDTQYF. The CDR3 DNA reads TGCAGCGTCGCGGGACTAGCGGGGGTGACAAGCACAGATACGCAGTATTTT.

This clone was seen more than once but under ten times. As DNA, the CDR3 is TGTGCCACCAGCCCCGGGGGAGAAGACTATGGCTACACCTTC. Its translation is CATSPGGEDYGYTF. The chain couples TRBV15 to TRBJ1-2; perhaps TRBD1 as D (5 bases). V lost 5 bases to trimming and J lost 3 bases, with 13 bases between them. Germline CDR1 reads LNHNV; CDR2 reads YYDKDF (reference sequence). The CDR3 has 14 residues.

The rearrangement joins TRBV6-1 to TRBJ2-7, with 7 bases matching TRBD1. Trimming removed 5 bases from V and 3 bases from J; junction bases left unmatched: 1. This CDR3 comprises 12 residues. CDR1 is MNHNS and CDR2 is SASEGT in the germline V gene. CDR3 nucleotide sequence: TGTGCCAGCAGTTGGGACAGCTACGAGCAGTACTTC. Translated, it gives CASSWDSYEQYF.

The chain recombines TRBV19 with TRBJ1-1; D remains unclear. With 8 bases removed from V and 0 bases from J, the gap between germline ends came to 4 bases. Germline V gene data show CDR1 as LNHDA and CDR2 as SQIVND (reference sequence). The CDR3 consists of 11 residues. The CDR3 sequence is CASLLNTEAFF. CDR3 bases: TGTGCCAGTCTTTTGAACACTGAAGCTTTCTTT.

The V gene is TRBV27, the J gene TRBJ2-3, with TRBD2 identical over 10 bases. CDR1 is MNHEY and CDR2 is SMNVEV in the germline V gene (reference sequence). V lost 8 bases to trimming and J lost 0 bases; unmatched junction nucleotides: 2. The CDR3 is made up of 14 amino acids. The CDR3 loop is CASGGLASTDTQYF. In nucleotides, the CDR3 is TGTGCCAGCGGGGGACTAGCGAGCACAGATACGCAGTATTTT.

This chain connects TRBV6-5 to TRBJ2-5; 8 positions match TRBD2. The CDR3 extends over 14 amino acids. With 5 bases clipped from V and 4 bases from J, the junction kept 6 bases outside the gene matches. Germline V gene lookup returns CDR1 MNHEY and CDR2 SVGAGI. The CDR3: CASSPPRGGETQYF. The CDR3 DNA reads TGTGCCAGCAGTCCTCCCCGGGGGGGAGAGACCCAGTACTTC.

CDR3 sequence: CASSHRTSGTSTDTQYF. CDR3 nucleotide sequence: TGTGCCAGCAGCCATCGGACTAGCGGGACCAGCACAGATACGCAGTATTTT. The chain combines TRBV2 with TRBJ2-3; 12 bases align to TRBD2. The V gene's germline CDR1 is SNHLY and CDR2 FYNNEI. Unmatched junction bases numbered 7, after V lost 6 bases and J lost 0 bases. This CDR3 contains 17 residues.

Regarding this clone: This sample includes further DNA sequences coding for the same CDR3. V usage is TRBV19 and J usage is TRBJ2-7; D not resolved. Between the trimmed V and J ends, which lost 3 bases and 2 bases, there was a span of 8 bases. CDR3 length: 13 residues. Germline CDR1 and CDR2: LNHDA and SQIVND (reference sequence). CDR3 amino acids: CASSISQTYEQYF. The CDR3 DNA reads TGTGCCAGTAGTATTTCCCAGACCTACGAGCAGTACTTC.

The chain recombines TRBV28 with TRBJ2-3; TRBD1 or TRBD2 may be the D gene (5 bases each). Germline assignment: CDR1 MDHEN and CDR2 SYDVKM. V lost 6 bases and J lost 3, with 19 bases in between. The CDR3 extends over 16 amino acids. The CDR3 loop reads CASSPTAVWGTDTQYF. CDR3 DNA sequence: TGTGCCAGCAGCCCCACCGCAGTGTGGGGGACAGATACGCAGTATTTT.

The V and J genes are TRBV4-3 and TRBJ2-2; possibly TRBD2 for D (6 bases). The length of the CDR3 is 15 residues. Germline CDR1 reads LGHNA; CDR2 reads YSLEER. V lost 2 bases and J lost 6, with 13 bases in between. For the CDR3, the DNA is TGCGCCAGCAGCCAACTCTGGGACTCTCCCGGGGAGCTGTTTTTT. This gives the protein CASSQLWDSPGELFF.

This clone has only one observation. V is TRBV4-3 and J is TRBJ2-5, with 8 bases identical to TRBD2. The germline V gene has CDR1 LGHNA and CDR2 YSLEER. This CDR3 spans 17 amino acids. J was trimmed by 0 bases and V by 0 bases; bases with no gene match: 6. CDR3 sequence reads: CASSQDFGGEHQETQYF. DNA for the CDR3: TGCGCCAGCAGCCAAGATTTCGGGGGGGAGCACCAAGAGACCCAGTACTTC.

The chain carries TRBV6-1 and TRBJ2-2, with D unclear. CDR1 MNHNS and CDR2 SASEGT come from the germline V gene. V was cut by 7 bases and J by 6 bases, with 18 bases left in between. The CDR3 is made up of 15 amino acids. The DNA of the CDR3 is TGTGCCAGCAAAAAGAATTCCCCACATCCCGGGGAGCTGTTTTTT. Translated, it gives CASKKNSPHPGELFF.

The genes are TRBV11-2 and TRBJ2-5; either TRBD1 or TRBD2 may supply D (5 bases each). CDR1 is SGHAT and CDR2 is FQNNGV in the germline V gene. The germline V and J ends were trimmed by 4 bases and 3 bases, with 9 bases remaining between them. The CDR3 sequence is 13 residues long. The CDR3 here is CASSWDGEETQYF. CDR3 nucleotides: TGTGCCAGCAGCTGGGACGGAGAAGAGACCCAGTACTTC.

The chain has TRBV9 and TRBJ1-4, with TRBD1 identical over 8 bases. V was clipped by 3 bases and J by 7 bases; unmatched bases: 5. The germline V gene has CDR1 SGDLS and CDR2 YYNGEE. The CDR3 runs to 14 residues. Written as DNA, the CDR3 is TGTGCCAGCAGCGATGGGACAGGACGTGAAAAACTGTTTTTT. This translates into CASSDGTGREKLFF.

This clone was seen once. The CDR3 loop is CASSPAAGIYEQYF. The DNA of the CDR3 is TGTGCCAGCAGCCCAGCGGCGGGCATTTACGAGCAGTACTTC. The rearrangement joins TRBV9 to TRBJ2-7, with a weak D call TRBD2 (5 bases). V was shortened by 4 bases and J by 4 bases, with 15 bases between the two germline ends. This CDR3 spans 14 amino acids. From germline, CDR1 is SGDLS and CDR2 YYNGEE. Using reference TRBV9 and TRBJ2-7 for the parts outside the CDR3, the full variable domain is DSGVTQTPKHLITATGQRVTLRCSPRSGDLSVYWYQQSLDQGLQFLIQYYNGEERAKGNILERFSAQQFPDLHSELNLSSLELGDSALYFCASSPAAGIYEQYFGPGTRLTVT.

For this clone: A single base separates this from a much larger clone, so it may be a read error. Other DNA sequences in the same sample also yield this CDR3. The DNA for the CDR3 is TGTGCCAGCAGCTTGCACAGCTCCTACGAGCAGTACTTC. Translated, it gives CASSLHSSYEQYF. This chain connects TRBV7-6 to TRBJ2-7; no clear D gene. V gave up 3 bases and J gave up 0 bases, with 6 bases separating them. Germline V lookup: CDR1 SGHVS, CDR2 FNYEAQ. The CDR3 covers 13 residues.

This clone was detected a few times. The rearrangement uses TRBV4-1 and TRBJ1-3; D ambiguous. CDR1 is MGHRA and CDR2 is YSYEKL in the germline V gene. The CDR3 is 17 amino acids. Trimming took 2 bases from V and 0 from J, leaving 14 bases between them. Here the CDR3 DNA reads TGCGCCAGCAGCCAACTGAGCGGACTTAACTCTGGAAACACCATATATTTT. It encodes CASSQLSGLNSGNTIYF.

V is TRBV9 and J is TRBJ2-1; no clear D gene. The V end lost 4 bases, the J end lost 7 bases, and 18 bases lay between the germline ends. Germline V gene data show CDR1 as SGDLS and CDR2 as YYNGEE. The CDR3 loop spans 15 amino acids. CDR3 sequence (DNA): TGTGCCAGCAGCTCTCATTTGGACCCTTCAAATGAGCAGTTCTTC. This sequence encodes CASSSHLDPSNEQFF. The full variable domain, with the rest looked up from reference TRBV9 and TRBJ2-1, is DSGVTQTPKHLITATGQRVTLRCSPRSGDLSVYWYQQSLDQGLQFLIQYYNGEERAKGNILERFSAQQFPDLHSELNLSSLELGDSALYFCASSSHLDPSNEQFFGPGTRLTVL.

This chain links TRBV14 with TRBJ1-1; perhaps TRBD1 as D (6 bases). Germline CDR1 is SGHDN and CDR2 is FVKESK. CDR3 length equals 15 residues. The V end was cut by 3 bases, the J end by 8 bases, with 19 bases between. CDR3 in DNA: TGTGCCAGCAGCCATAGTACAGTCCCAAGGGGGGAAGCTTTCTTT. Its translation is CASSHSTVPRGEAFF.

This chain connects TRBV7-8 to TRBJ1-1; D gene uncertain. V lost 5 bases and J lost 6, with 13 bases in between. The CDR3 covers 13 residues. Germline V lookup: CDR1 SGHVS, CDR2 FQNEAQ. The chain's CDR3 is CASSPRVSPEAFF. CDR3 coding DNA: TGTGCCAGCAGCCCGAGAGTCTCTCCTGAAGCTTTCTTT.

This rearrangement joins TRBV10-3 to TRBJ2-7; 10 nucleotides align to TRBD1. The CDR3 runs 12 residues. Germline trimming cut 9 bases from V and 5 bases from J; bases unmatched to any gene: 4. Germline V gene data show CDR1 as ENHRY and CDR2 as SYGVKD. CDR3 sequence: CAIGQGDDEQYF. The CDR3 bases are TGTGCCATTGGACAGGGGGATGACGAGCAGTACTTC.

The chain has TRBV7-2 and TRBJ2-5, with 8 bases lining up with TRBD2. CDR3 size: 13 residues. The germline gives CDR1 SGHTA, CDR2 FQGNSA. V shed 10 bases and J 4 bases; nucleotides not matched to a gene: 8. This CDR3 reads CAIWPGGPETQYF. DNA for the CDR3: TGTGCCATTTGGCCGGGGGGGCCAGAGACCCAGTACTTC.

CDR3 nucleotide sequence: TGTGCCAGCAGCCACCCGGCGTCTGGCGAGCAGTACTTC. It is translated as CASSHPASGEQYF. The rearrangement uses TRBV7-9 and TRBJ2-7; D gene unclear. Germline assignment: CDR1 SEHNR and CDR2 FQNEAQ (reference sequence). This CDR3 is built from 13 residues. The V end was cut by 5 bases, the J end by 6 bases, with 14 bases between.

The gene calls are TRBV9 and TRBJ1-2; D is ambiguous. This CDR3 region has 15 residues. Trimming left V 2 bases short and J 1 base short, with 12 bases between. Germline values: CDR1 SGDLS, CDR2 YYNGEE. This CDR3 reads CASSVHPTNNYGYTF. The CDR3, as DNA: TGTGCCAGCAGCGTGCACCCGACAAATAACTATGGCTACACCTTC.

About this clone itself: The junction shows a germline mismatch at one end, possibly a read error. V and J are TRBV5-4 and TRBJ1-5; D gene ambiguous. The CDR3 loop spans 11 amino acids. Looked up from germline, CDR1 is SGHNT and CDR2 is YYREEE (reference sequence). The CDR3 sequence is CASTPPRPGPF. CDR3 nucleotides: TGTGCCAGCACCCCCCCTCGGCCAGGACCTTTT.

J is TRBJ2-7 and V is TRBV28; D uncertain. Germline V lookup: CDR1 MDHEN, CDR2 SYDVKM. V lost 6 bases to trimming and J lost 3 bases, with 15 bases between them. The CDR3 length is 14 residues. DNA for the CDR3: TGTGCCAGCAGCCTCTGGGGTGGTCACTACGAGCAGTACTTC. The encoded protein is CASSLWGGHYEQYF. The variable domain in full, with the rest retrieved from reference TRBV28 and TRBJ2-7, is DVKVTQSSRYLVKRTGEKVFLECVQDMDHENMFWYRQDPGLGLRLIYFSYDVKMKEKGDIPEGYSVSREKKERFSLILESASTNQTSMYLCASSLWGGHYEQYFGPGTRLTVT.

This chain connects TRBV28 to TRBJ2-7; D not certain. The germline V and J ends were trimmed by 3 bases and 5 bases, with 11 bases remaining between them. Germline CDR1 is MDHEN and CDR2 is SYDVKM. The CDR3 is made up of 13 amino acids. The CDR3 region has the DNA TGTGCCAGCAGTTTGCCAGTACACGACGAGCAGTACTTC. Translation gives CASSLPVHDEQYF.

The rearrangement uses TRBV30 and TRBJ1-1, with 8 bases fitting TRBD1. The ends lost 0 bases at V and 10 bases at J; junction bases unmatched: 7. The V gene's germline CDR1 is GTSNPN and CDR2 SVGIG (reference sequence). The CDR3 covers 13 residues. The chain's CDR3 is CAWSVETGDVAFF. The CDR3 nucleotides are TGTGCCTGGAGTGTAGAGACAGGGGATGTAGCTTTCTTT.